This is a list of T cell receptor beta chains from one sample in a study of shared clonotypes between healthy human individuals. Generated by immunoSEQ multiplex PCR, the TCRdb table keeps only in-frame clones and is missing some. The table has some 2,500,000 clones, around 92% seen once; the top ten hold around 0.38%. Sequencing was done on a sample of naive CD4+ T cells from PBMCs. Source of these receptors: a man younger than 35 in good health. Some clones in this sample may be carry-over from other donors' samples. CDR3s include the opening cysteine and the closing phenylalanine or tryptophan. A D gene is named only where the DNA matches it firmly. Only part of the rows carry a size: once, few, many, or a class if the clone is expanded.

DNA,CDR3,length,V,size,J,D
TGTGCCTGGAACGCCGACAGGGGTACCTACGAGCAGTACTTC,CAWNADRGTYEQYF,14,TRBV30,NA,TRBJ2-7,TRBD1
TGCAGCGCGGGACAGAGCTCCTACAATGAGCAGTTCTTC,CSAGQSSYNEQFF,13,TRBV29-1,NA,TRBJ2-1,TRBD1
TGTGCCAGCAGCTCGACTGCAGGGGGCCTCTCCTACGAGCAGTACTTC,CASSSTAGGLSYEQYF,16,TRBV5-4,NA,TRBJ2-7,TRBD1
TGCGCCAGCAGCCAAGATCAGCCGGGGGCGGGTGGCTACACCTTC,CASSQDQPGAGGYTF,15,TRBV4-1,NA,TRBJ1-2,NA
TGTGCCAGCAGCCAAGGAGGCGCGTGGTGGGGCACAGATACGCAGTATTTT,CASSQGGAWWGTDTQYF,17,TRBV14,NA,TRBJ2-3,NA
TGTGCCAGCAGCTTAGTCTCGGGGTTGAACACTGAAGCTTTCTTT,CASSLVSGLNTEAFF,15,TRBV7-2,NA,TRBJ1-1,NA
TGTGCCAGCAGCTTGTCACTTGTGGCCGGGGAGCTGTTTTTT,CASSLSLVAGELFF,14,TRBV5-4,NA,TRBJ2-2,NA
TGTGCCAGCAGCCCTACGGGGGGCCAGCAGACCCAGTACTTC,CASSPTGGQQTQYF,14,TRBV7-2,NA,TRBJ2-5,NA
TGTGCCAGCAGCTTAGTCCGGGCTGACTATGGCTACACCTTC,CASSLVRADYGYTF,14,TRBV7-3,once,TRBJ1-2,NA
TGTGCCAGTAGTAGACCCAGGGACAGGGGATCCACCTATGGCTACACCTTC,CASSRPRDRGSTYGYTF,17,TRBV19,NA,TRBJ1-2,TRBD1
TGTGCCAGCAGCCCCGGCGGCGGGAGAAGCACAGATACGCAGTATTTT,CASSPGGGRSTDTQYF,16,TRBV5-4,NA,TRBJ2-3,TRBD2
TGTGCCAGCAGCCAAGATTTGGGAGGAGGTGGAAACACCATATATTTT,CASSQDLGGGGNTIYF,16,TRBV4-2,once,TRBJ1-3,NA
TGTGCCAGCAGTTTTGGAGGGGTAATGGACGAGCAGTACTTC,CASSFGGVMDEQYF,14,TRBV28,NA,TRBJ2-7,NA
TGTGCCAGCAGAACTCGGACTCTGGGCTACGAGCAGTACTTC,CASRTRTLGYEQYF,14,TRBV2,NA,TRBJ2-7,NA
TGCGCCAGCCTTCGGGAGGCAGGGAGATTCGACGAGCAGTACTTC,CASLREAGRFDEQYF,15,TRBV10-1,NA,TRBJ2-7,TRBD2
TGTGCCAGCAGTGACAGACTTAGCAATCAGCCCCAGCATTTT,CASSDRLSNQPQHF,14,TRBV25-1,NA,TRBJ1-5,NA
TGTGCCAGCAGACCCGACGGGAAGGTCTACGAGCAGTACTTC,CASRPDGKVYEQYF,14,TRBV6-5,NA,TRBJ2-7,NA
TGTGCCAGCAGCAAAGTACCAGCGGGAGAACGCAATGAGCAGTTCTTC,CASSKVPAGERNEQFF,16,TRBV21-1,NA,TRBJ2-1,NA
TGTGCCAGCAGTTCGAACTTCGGCTTACCGACCTACGAGCAGTACTTC,CASSSNFGLPTYEQYF,16,TRBV27,NA,TRBJ2-7,NA
TGTGCCAGCAGCTTATCACGGGGATTGATGAACACTGAAGCTTTCTTT,CASSLSRGLMNTEAFF,16,TRBV7-2,NA,TRBJ1-1,NA
TGTGCCAGCAGTGAAGTCCAGGCCGATCAGCCCCAGCATTTT,CASSEVQADQPQHF,14,TRBV6-1,once,TRBJ1-5,NA
TGTGCCAGCAGCTACCCGGGACCATACAATGAGCAGTTCTTC,CASSYPGPYNEQFF,14,TRBV11-3,NA,TRBJ2-1,NA
TGCGCCAGCAGCCTGCCACTAGCGGGAGTCGGCACCGGGGAGCTGTTTTTT,CASSLPLAGVGTGELFF,17,TRBV5-1,once,TRBJ2-2,TRBD2
TGTGCCAGCAGCAAGAAGGCGGGAAACACCATATATTTT,CASSKKAGNTIYF,13,TRBV7-2,NA,TRBJ1-3,NA
TGTGCCAGCAGCGCCTCGCCGACATCTAATGAAAAACTGTTTTTT,CASSASPTSNEKLFF,15,TRBV9,NA,TRBJ1-4,NA
TGTGCCAGCAGCTTAGCTCAGGGCTTC,CASSLAQGF,9,TRBV11-3,NA,TRBJ2-7,NA
TGTGCCGGCCGGGGAACACCTAATGAAAAACTGTTTTTT,CAGRGTPNEKLFF,13,TRBV28,NA,TRBJ1-4,NA
TGTGCCAGCAGTTCGACCGCCTACGAGCAGTACTTC,CASSSTAYEQYF,12,TRBV28,once,TRBJ2-7,NA
TGTGCCAGCAGCATCGGAAGGGGTAGCACAGATACGCAGTATTTT,CASSIGRGSTDTQYF,15,TRBV6-5,NA,TRBJ2-3,NA
TGTGCCAGCAGCTTACTCCCGACAGCAAACCTATACAATGAGCAGTTCTTC,CASSLLPTANLYNEQFF,17,TRBV7-2,NA,TRBJ2-1,NA
TGTGCCAGCAGTGGACAGAACTATGGCTACACCTTC,CASSGQNYGYTF,12,TRBV6-5,NA,TRBJ1-2,NA
TGCGCCAGCAGCCAGGGGTGGGGGGACCACCTTAATACGCAGTATTTT,CASSQGWGDHLNTQYF,16,TRBV5-1,NA,TRBJ2-3,NA
TGCGCCAGCAGGAATGAACCCACCGGACCGCCTATATATGGCTACACCTTC,CASRNEPTGPPIYGYTF,17,TRBV5-1,NA,TRBJ1-2,NA
TGTGCCAGCAGCCGCCAGGCGGGAGACTACAATGAGCAGTTCTTC,CASSRQAGDYNEQFF,15,TRBV7-3,NA,TRBJ2-1,TRBD2
TGTGCCAGCAGCTTAGTCTTGGGGCAGGGGAATTACGAGCAGTACTTC,CASSLVLGQGNYEQYF,16,TRBV7-8,NA,TRBJ2-7,NA
TGTGCCAGCAGCCCCCGACTAGCGGGGAGCACAGATACGCAGTATTTT,CASSPRLAGSTDTQYF,16,TRBV7-6,NA,TRBJ2-3,TRBD2
TGTGCCAGCAGGGGGTCGGGGGGTGTCTACGAGCAGTACTTC,CASRGSGGVYEQYF,14,TRBV6-6,NA,TRBJ2-7,TRBD2
TGTGCCAGCAGTTTCGGCCCTAGCACAGATACGCAGTATTTT,CASSFGPSTDTQYF,14,TRBV27,once,TRBJ2-3,NA
TGCGCCAGCAGCCAAGATGGAAATTTTATGTGGAGACAGCGAGCTTTCTTT,CASSQDGNFMWRQRAFF,17,TRBV4-1,NA,TRBJ1-1,NA
TGTGCCAGCAGTTTTTTGGCCAGACAGGGAGCCTACGAGCAGTACTTC,CASSFLARQGAYEQYF,16,TRBV28,NA,TRBJ2-7,TRBD1
TGTGCCACCAGCAGAGCTGGACAGGGAACGGAACAGCCCCAGCATTTT,CATSRAGQGTEQPQHF,16,TRBV15,NA,TRBJ1-5,TRBD1
TGTGCCAGCAGTGAATCGCGGACAGCGATCTACACAGATACGCAGTATTTT,CASSESRTAIYTDTQYF,17,TRBV25-1,once,TRBJ2-3,NA
TGTGCCAGCAGATGGGACATCTTTTCGGACACTGAAGCTTTCTTT,CASRWDIFSDTEAFF,15,TRBV2,NA,TRBJ1-1,NA
TGCGCCAGCAGCCAAGACGCCGGGGAGCTGTTTTTT,CASSQDAGELFF,12,TRBV4-1,NA,TRBJ2-2,NA
TGTGCCAGCAGCGTAGGAGCTGGGGGTCATGAGCAGTTCTTC,CASSVGAGGHEQFF,14,TRBV9,NA,TRBJ2-1,NA
TGTGCCAGCTCACCTGGACAAGGACACCAAGAGACCCAGTACTTC,CASSPGQGHQETQYF,15,TRBV18,NA,TRBJ2-5,NA
TGTGCCTGGACTAGCGGGCACACCTACGAGCAGTACTTC,CAWTSGHTYEQYF,13,TRBV30,NA,TRBJ2-7,TRBD2
TGTGCCAGCAGCCATGCAGGGGGTGGCAAAAACATTCAGTACTTC,CASSHAGGGKNIQYF,15,TRBV14,NA,TRBJ2-4,TRBD1
TGTGCCAGCAGCTTATGGACAGGGGGATCTTACTATGGCTACACCTTC,CASSLWTGGSYYGYTF,16,TRBV11-2,NA,TRBJ1-2,TRBD1
TGTGCCAGCAGCCACTTTATTACAGATACGCAGTATTTT,CASSHFITDTQYF,13,TRBV7-7,NA,TRBJ2-3,NA
TGTGCCAGCAGCTTAAGGTTCCCGGCCCAGAACACTGAAGCTTTCTTT,CASSLRFPAQNTEAFF,16,TRBV7-9,NA,TRBJ1-1,NA
TGTGCCAGCAGCTTGGAAGGGGGGTTAGGCTATGGCTACACCTTC,CASSLEGGLGYGYTF,15,TRBV5-8,NA,TRBJ1-2,NA